This T cell receptor beta chain was captured in a study of blood T cell repertoires in COVID-19. Study in general: Both acute and convalescent COVID-19 samples were obtained from the United States, Italy and Spain. The cDNA or gDNA used as material had been derived from T cells, B-cell-depleted T cells, or PBMCs.

Per the authors' pipeline: Nucleated cell counts were estimated from reference gene primer amplification. Method: immunoSEQ multiplex PCR; TCRdb's copy keeps in-frame clones and lacks some. From that table come the V and J calls and clone size; the DNA was used to work out D and trimming. Here the sample spans around 92,000 clones, over 65% being singletons. The sequence came from a man aged 65-85 years with COVID-19, enrolled during active disease. The sample consisted of peripheral blood.

The CDR3 loop is CASSHDGVNQPQHF. Here the CDR3 DNA reads TGTGCCAGCTCACACGACGGGGTCAATCAGCCCCAGCATTTT. This chain connects TRBV18 to TRBJ1-5; D call uncertain. Trimming took 4 bases from V and 3 from J, leaving 10 bases between them. CDR3 size: 14 residues. Germline values: CDR1 KGHSH, CDR2 LQKENI.